One and the same sample provided the 21 T cell receptor beta chains below, sequenced in a study of metastatic and nonmetastatic thyroid tumors. Thyroid surgery had not been preceded by any treatment in any patient. TCRdb called clones again from the PCR reads with MiXCR. The sample includes around 30,000 clones, about 3.9% of them seen just once. Material for sequencing was blood. The receptors derive from a female donor with papillary thyroid cancer or a benign thyroid nodule (not recorded which). Some clones in this sample may be carry-over from other donors' samples.

This clone was detected a few times. A much larger clone lies a single base off, so this may be a read error. The sample carries other DNA sequences with the same CDR3. This chain uses TRBV29-1 with TRBJ2-3; 7 bases are a match to TRBD1. CDR1 is SQVTM, CDR2 ANQGSEA, per germline. J gave up 2 bases and V 3 bases, and 5 bases lay outside the gene matches. The CDR3 is 14 residues long. DNA for the CDR3: TGCAGCGTTGACCAGGGGGTTTCCACAGATACGCAGTATTTT. It codes for CSVDQGVSTDTQYF.

This clone has at least ten counts. The J gene is TRBJ1-2, the V gene TRBV5-1; tentatively, D is TRBD1 (5 bases). Trimming took off 0 bases at V and 2 bases at J, with 8 bases between the two ends. CDR3 length: 14 amino acids. Germline CDR1 and CDR2: SGHRS and YFSETQ. The CDR3 DNA reads as TGCGCCAGCAGCTTGGGGGGGGACAACTATGGCTACACCTTC. Protein: CASSLGGDNYGYTF.

This clone was recorded a few times. This chain links TRBV5-1 with TRBJ2-1; D call uncertain. The germline gives CDR1 SGHRS, CDR2 YFSETQ. The CDR3 is made up of 16 amino acids. V was cut by 0 bases and J by 11 bases, with 21 bases left in between. The CDR3 region has the DNA TGCGCCAGCAGCTTGGAGTCTGGCCGAGCCCAAGATAAGCAGTTCTTC. Protein sequence: CASSLESGRAQDKQFF.

This clone was seen repeatedly, ten times or more. The chain links TRBV12-5 to TRBJ1-2; D is perhaps TRBD1 (5 bases). V lost 1 base to trimming and J lost 4 bases, with 10 bases between them. Germline V gives CDR1 LGHNT, CDR2 FRNRAP. The CDR3 is made up of 14 amino acids. This CDR3 reads CASGLAGTAYGYTF. In DNA, the CDR3 is TGTGCTAGTGGTTTGGCCGGGACCGCCTATGGCTACACCTTC.

This clone was detected ten times or more. V gene TRBV30 combines with J gene TRBJ1-5; TRBD1 agrees at 7 bases. Per germline, CDR1 GTSNPN and CDR2 SVGIG (reference sequence). The CDR3 runs to 13 residues. V was pared by 5 bases and J by 4 bases, with 5 bases of the junction left unmatched. The CDR3 DNA follows: TGTGCCTGGTCGACAGGGTGGAATCAGCCCCAGCATTTT. Residues: CAWSTGWNQPQHF.

This clone was recorded at least ten times. The chain carries TRBV9 and TRBJ1-2, with TRBD1 identical over 9 bases. This CDR3 has 15 amino acids. The trim removed 0 bases at V and 5 bases at J, leaving 5 bases unmatched. Looked up from germline, CDR1 is SGDLS and CDR2 is YYNGEE. The chain's CDR3 is CASSVDGTGNYGYTF. CDR3 nucleotide sequence: TGTGCCAGCAGCGTAGACGGGACAGGGAATTATGGCTACACCTTC.

This clone has a handful of counts. This chain uses TRBV7-2 with TRBJ2-7; D perhaps matches TRBD2 (5 bases). V was shortened by 3 bases and J by 3 bases, with 9 bases between the two germline ends. Per germline, CDR1 SGHTA and CDR2 FQGNSA. CDR3 length equals 13 residues. The CDR3 sequence: CASSFLGSYEQYF. The CDR3 DNA reads TGTGCCAGCAGCTTCTTAGGGAGCTACGAGCAGTACTTC.

About this clone: Other DNA sequences in this specimen translate into the identical CDR3. The chain's CDR3 is CASSYRTGELFF. Here the CDR3 DNA reads TGTGCCAGCAGTTATCGGACAGGGGAGCTGTTTTTT. The chain is built from TRBV6-5 and TRBJ2-2; maybe TRBD1 (5 bases). CDR1 is MNHEY, CDR2 SVGAGI, per germline. V was shortened by 3 bases and J by 8 bases, with 7 bases between the two germline ends. This CDR3 contains 12 residues.

This clone was recorded at least ten times. The junction departs from the called germline gene at one end, perhaps through a read error. This sample includes further DNA sequences coding for the same CDR3. This chain joins TRBV5-4 and TRBJ1-2, with TRBD1 as a possible D gene (6 bases). The CDR3 is made up of 15 amino acids. CDR1 is SGHNT and CDR2 is YYREEE in the germline V gene (reference sequence). CDR3: CASSDGQWSTSGHTF. The CDR3 coding sequence is TGTGCCAGCAGCGACGGACAGTGGAGCACTTCTGGCCACACCTTC.

This clone has a count of ten or more. The V gene is TRBV3-1, the J gene TRBJ2-2; no reliable D call. Trimming took off 1 base at V and 7 bases at J, with 4 bases between the two ends. Germline CDR1 reads LGHDT; CDR2 reads YNNKEL (reference sequence). The CDR3 has 12 residues. The CDR3 here is CASSQAGGELFF. CDR3 coding DNA: TGTGCCAGCAGCCAAGCAGGCGGGGAGCTGTTTTTT.

This clone is deemed medium-sized. J is TRBJ1-2 and V is TRBV28; tentative D call: TRBD1 (6 bases). V was trimmed by 5 bases and J by 4 bases, leaving 14 bases between them. This CDR3 region has 14 residues. From germline, CDR1 is MDHEN and CDR2 SYDVKM. CDR3 protein: CASSPVGQLYGYTF. The CDR3 coding sequence is TGTGCCAGCAGTCCGGTAGGACAGCTCTATGGCTACACCTTC.

This clone was seen repeatedly, ten times or more. The J gene is TRBJ2-7, the V gene TRBV4-1, with D possibly being TRBD1 or TRBD2 (6 bases each). CDR3 size: 15 residues. The V gene's germline CDR1 is MGHRA and CDR2 YSYEKL. V gave up 6 bases and J gave up 6 bases, with 21 bases separating them. CDR3 protein: CASSFRGPSLREQYF. The CDR3 nucleotides are TGCGCCAGCAGTTTCCGGGGGCCCTCCCTTCGCGAGCAGTACTTC.

There are a few counts of this clone. This chain links TRBV5-1 with TRBJ1-2; the D gene is possibly TRBD1 (5 bases). Germline V gene lookup returns CDR1 SGHRS and CDR2 YFSETQ. The CDR3 totals 13 residues. Trimming took off 5 bases at V and 4 bases at J, with 12 bases between the two ends. Written as DNA, the CDR3 is TGCGCCAGCAGTTCCGGAGGGGCCTATGGCTACACCTTC. Translating gives CASSSGGAYGYTF.

There are many counts of this clone. A much larger clone lies a single base off, so this may be a read error. This sample includes further DNA sequences coding for the same CDR3. This chain links TRBV2 with TRBJ1-1, with no clear D. The CDR3 consists of 13 residues. CDR1 is SNHLY and CDR2 is FYNNEI in the germline V gene. In DNA form, the CDR3 reads TGTGCCAGCAGTGTTGGACCGAACACTGAAGCCTTCTTT. The encoded protein is CASSVGPNTEAFF.

This clone was recorded a few times. The chain recombines TRBV28 with TRBJ2-7; TRBD2 matches 8 bases. The germline CDR1 and CDR2 sequences are MDHEN and SYDVKM. J gave up 1 base and V 2 bases, and 4 bases lay outside the gene matches. The CDR3 consists of 15 residues. CDR3 DNA: TGTGCCAGCAGTTTAGGCGGGAGGTCTTCCTACGAGCAGTACTTC. Amino acid sequence: CASSLGGRSSYEQYF.

This clone was seen repeatedly, ten times or more. The V gene is TRBV2, the J gene TRBJ2-3, with 8 bases that match TRBD2. Germline V gene data show CDR1 as SNHLY and CDR2 as FYNNEI. The CDR3 length is 14 residues. V lost 4 bases and J lost 0; bases outside the gene matches: 0. The CDR3 spells CASSVAGSTDTQYF. The CDR3 nucleotides read TGTGCCAGCAGTGTAGCGGGGAGCACAGATACGCAGTATTTT.

In its sample, this clone is medium-sized (0.01 to 0.1%). The sample holds other DNA sequences that translate to the same CDR3. V gene TRBV28 combines with J gene TRBJ2-7, with TRBD1 identical over 9 bases. CDR1 is MDHEN, CDR2 SYDVKM, per germline. The V gene end was trimmed by 6 bases and the J gene end by 2 bases; junction bases not matched to a gene: 5. CDR3 length: 14 amino acids. CDR3: CASSPRTGAYEQYF. Written as DNA, the CDR3 is TGTGCCAGCAGCCCCAGGACAGGGGCCTACGAGCAGTACTTC. Full variable domain (remainder filled in from reference TRBV28 and TRBJ2-7): DVKVTQSSRYLVKRTGEKVFLECVQDMDHENMFWYRQDPGLGLRLIYFSYDVKMKEKGDIPEGYSVSREKKERFSLILESASTNQTSMYLCASSPRTGAYEQYFGPGTRLTVT.

In its sample, this clone was seen many times. Other nucleotide sequences in the sample specify the same CDR3. The rearrangement links TRBV18 to TRBJ2-2; D perhaps matches TRBD1 (5 bases). V was shortened by 4 bases and J by 4 bases, with 16 bases between the two germline ends. This CDR3 has 16 residues. Germline CDR1 is KGHSH and CDR2 is LQKENI. The CDR3, as DNA: TGTGCCAGCTCACGCGGACACACGCTGGGCACCGGGGAGCTGTTTTTT. It codes for CASSRGHTLGTGELFF.

This clone occurred many times. J is TRBJ1-6 and V is TRBV7-8; 9 nucleotides align to TRBD1. The CDR3 loop spans 17 amino acids. CDR1 and CDR2 from the germline V gene are SGHVS and FQNEAQ. J lost 7 bases, V lost 3 bases, and 10 bases had no gene match. The CDR3 loop reads CASSLTGGGLGNSPLHF. The CDR3, as DNA: TGTGCCAGCAGCTTGACAGGGGGTGGCCTAGGGAATTCACCCCTCCACTTT.

This clone has ten or more counts. This chain links TRBV12-3 or TRBV12-4 with TRBJ1-4; D is possibly TRBD1 (5 bases). V shed 10 bases and J shed 2 bases, with 17 bases lying between them. This CDR3 has 15 residues. The CDR3 bases are TGTGCCATCCGAAGAAACGGGACGACTAATGAAAAACTGTTTTTT. This encodes CAIRRNGTTNEKLFF.

There are many counts of this clone. The V gene is TRBV7-9, the J gene TRBJ2-4; 7 bases agree with TRBD1. The V gene end was trimmed by 0 bases and the J gene end by 2 bases; junction bases not matched to a gene: 4. CDR1 and CDR2 (germline): SEHNR, FQNEAQ (reference sequence). The CDR3 is 16 amino acids. CDR3 DNA: TGTGCCAGCAGCTTAGCGCTGACAGGGTCCAAAAACATTCAGTACTTC. This gives the protein CASSLALTGSKNIQYF. Drawing the rest from reference TRBV7-9 and TRBJ2-4, the complete variable domain is DTGVSQNPRHKITKRGQNVTFRCDPISEHNRLYWYRQTLGQGPEFLTYFQNEAQLEKSRLLSDRFSAERPKGSFSTLEIQRTEQGDSAMYLCASSLALTGSKNIQYFGAGTRLSVL.